The 7 T cell receptor beta chains presented below share a single source sample, sequenced in a study of blood T cell repertoires in COVID-19. TCRdb keeps only in-frame clones here, not all; method: immunoSEQ multiplex PCR. In the table there are some 200,000 clones, 80% of which are singletons. The sequenced sample was peripheral blood. The receptors were gathered from a human donor in a cohort sampled during active COVID-19.

The gene calls are TRBV3-1 (or the pseudogene TRBV3-2) and TRBJ1-6; D may be TRBD1 (5 bases). Germline CDR1 and CDR2: LGHDT and YNNKEL (reference sequence). Trimming removed 1 base at V and 9 bases at J, with 10 bases between. The CDR3 is 14 amino acids. The CDR3 DNA reads as TGTGCCAGCAGCCAAGCAGGGTCGCGTTCACCCCTCCACTTT. As protein: CASSQAGSRSPLHF.

This chain joins TRBV9 and TRBJ2-2; 7 positions agree with TRBD2. From germline, CDR1 is SGDLS and CDR2 YYNGEE. This CDR3 has 16 amino acids. With V trimmed by 4 bases and J by 4 bases, 10 bases remained unmatched. CDR3 DNA: TGTGCCAGCAGCCTCCGCTCGACTAGCCCCACCGGGGAGCTGTTTTTT. This gives the protein CASSLRSTSPTGELFF.

CDR3 residues: CASSQAPDRVEKLFF. The CDR3 bases are TGTGCCAGCAGCCAAGCCCCGGACAGGGTGGAAAAACTGTTTTTT. The rearrangement uses TRBV3-1 (or the pseudogene TRBV3-2) and TRBJ1-4; TRBD1 matches 8 bases. V was pared by 1 base and J by 8 bases, with 6 bases of the junction left unmatched. CDR3 length: 15 residues. In germline, CDR1 is LGHDT, CDR2 YNNKEL (reference sequence).

The genes are TRBV30 and TRBJ1-3, with D unclear. CDR1 and CDR2 from the germline V gene are GTSNPN and SVGIG (reference sequence). CDR3 size: 15 residues. V shed 0 bases and J shed 0 bases, with 9 bases lying between them. CDR3 amino acids: CAWSVPTSSGNTIYF. The CDR3 bases are TGTGCCTGGAGTGTTCCCACGAGCTCTGGAAACACCATATATTTT.

At least ten counts were recorded for this clone. Germline and junction disagree at one end, which may indicate a read error. The chain uses TRBV7-7 and TRBJ2-5; the D gene is possibly TRBD2 (6 bases). Germline values: CDR1 SSHAT, CDR2 FNYEAQ (reference sequence). CDR3 length: 16 residues. DNA for the CDR3: TGTGCTAGCAGCTTAGGCCGACTAGTACGGGGAGAGACCCAGTACTTC. This codes for CASSLGRLVRGETQYF.

The rearrangement uses TRBV7-2 and TRBJ1-1; D not resolved. The CDR3 is 13 amino acids. CDR1 is SGHTA and CDR2 is FQGNSA in the germline V gene. Trimming pared 7 bases from V and 3 bases from J, leaving 12 bases between. CDR3 region: CASNSPSDTEAFF. As DNA, the CDR3 is TGTGCCAGCAACTCCCCCTCGGACACTGAAGCTTTCTTT.

The gene calls are TRBV7-9 and TRBJ1-3; 7 bases match TRBD1. J was trimmed by 0 bases and V by 6 bases; bases with no gene match: 8. CDR1 is SEHNR, CDR2 FQNEAQ, per germline (reference sequence). The CDR3 totals 16 residues. CDR3: CASSRDRRSSGNTIYF. For the CDR3, the DNA is TGTGCCAGCAGTCGGGACAGAAGAAGCTCTGGAAACACCATATATTTT.